This TCR beta chain was sequenced for a study of beta chain features in type 1 diabetes. The overall study: Age, gender and cell yields were alike across patients and healthy donors. Across all samples, about 110,000,000 sorted cells were examined.

On this clone: What it recognizes is unknown.

Of the isolated RNA, all was reverse transcribed, and so the sequenced material was expressed TCRB transcripts. TCRdb's table, derived via immunoSEQ multiplex PCR, lists solely in-frame clones and lacks some. The sample lists about 47,000 clones, 35% to 55% occurring once. Study results and caveats: In type 1 diabetes patients, VDJ junctions had fewer insertions; deletions at these junctions were more frequent. Type 1 diabetes patients had moderately but significantly shorter TCRB CDR3s in all four CD4+ subsets. The study left unresolved whether HLA type influences TCRB rearrangement.

Looked up from germline, CDR1 is SGDLS and CDR2 is YYNGEE. V lost 4 bases and J lost 2; bases outside the gene matches: 15. The length of the CDR3 is 18 residues. The sample was stem cell memory CD4+ T cells from blood. The chain employs TRBV9 and TRBJ2-7, with 10 nucleotides matching TRBD1. This receptor was obtained from a man between 25 and 39 years old with type 1 diabetes. The CDR3: CASSPYPPGTGVPYEQYF. The DNA for the CDR3 is TGTGCCAGCAGCCCATACCCGCCCGGGACAGGGGTCCCCTACGAGCAGTACTTC.